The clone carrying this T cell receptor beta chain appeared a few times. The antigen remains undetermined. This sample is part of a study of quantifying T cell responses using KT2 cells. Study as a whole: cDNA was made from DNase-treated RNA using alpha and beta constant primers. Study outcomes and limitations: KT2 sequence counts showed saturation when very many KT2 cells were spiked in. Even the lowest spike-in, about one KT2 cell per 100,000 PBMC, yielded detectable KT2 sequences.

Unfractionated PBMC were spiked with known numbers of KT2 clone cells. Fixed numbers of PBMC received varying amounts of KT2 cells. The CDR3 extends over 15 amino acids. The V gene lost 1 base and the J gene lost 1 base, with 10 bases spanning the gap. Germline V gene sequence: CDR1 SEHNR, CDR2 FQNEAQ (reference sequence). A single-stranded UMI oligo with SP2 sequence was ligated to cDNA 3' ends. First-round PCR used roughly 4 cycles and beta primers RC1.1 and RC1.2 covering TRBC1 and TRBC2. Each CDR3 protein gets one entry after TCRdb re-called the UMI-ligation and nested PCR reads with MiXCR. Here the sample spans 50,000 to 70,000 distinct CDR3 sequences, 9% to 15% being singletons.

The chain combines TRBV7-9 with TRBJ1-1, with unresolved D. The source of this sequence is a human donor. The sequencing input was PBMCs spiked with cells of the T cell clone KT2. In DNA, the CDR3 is TGTGCCAGCAGCTTAGAGGGCATTCGGAACACTGAAGCTTTCTTT. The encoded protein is CASSLEGIRNTEAFF.